One sample yielded the 20 T cell receptor beta chains listed below, sequenced in a study of Tregs in tolerant kidney transplant recipients. The antigens of these receptors remain unknown. Only in-frame clones appear in the TCRdb table, and some are missing; sequencing was by immunoSEQ multiplex PCR. The sample contains roughly 10,000 clones, under 95% of which appear only once. The material was Tregs from blood cultured with allogeneic cells, obtained before the transplant. The receptors were gathered from a human patient who received a combined kidney and bone marrow transplant.

The chain links TRBV5-6 to TRBJ2-5; D is unclear. The CDR3 is made up of 14 amino acids. CDR1 SGHDT and CDR2 YYEEEE come from the germline V gene. Trimming removed 2 bases at V and 2 bases at J, with 10 bases between. The CDR3 here is CASSFGVGQETQYF. The CDR3 DNA follows: TGTGCCAGCAGCTTTGGAGTCGGGCAAGAGACCCAGTACTTC.

The V call is TRBV19, the J call TRBJ2-7; 8 nucleotides line up with TRBD1. The germline V gene encodes CDR1 LNHDA and CDR2 SQIVND (reference sequence). V was clipped by 5 bases and J by 0 bases; unmatched bases: 6. CDR3 length equals 15 residues. CDR3 protein: CASSPGQGLSYEQYF. CDR3 bases: TGTGCCAGTAGTCCCGGACAGGGTCTCTCCTACGAGCAGTACTTC.

The chain couples TRBV18 to TRBJ1-2, with 7 bases aligning to TRBD1. The CDR3 has 15 residues. The V gene end was trimmed by 3 bases and the J gene end by 8 bases; junction bases not matched to a gene: 12. The germline gives CDR1 KGHSH, CDR2 LQKENI. The chain's CDR3 is CASSPPGTVLWGYTF. The CDR3 nucleotides are TGTGCCAGCTCACCGCCTGGGACAGTACTTTGGGGCTACACCTTC. The full variable domain, with the rest looked up from reference TRBV18 and TRBJ1-2, is NAGVMQNPRHLVRRRGQEARLRCSPMKGHSHVYWYRQLPEEGLKFMVYLQKENIIDESGMPKERFSAEFPKEGPSILRIQQVVRGDSAAYFCASSPPGTVLWGYTFGSGTRLTVV.

The chain couples TRBV7-2 to TRBJ2-5; 9 bases line up with TRBD2. Trimming cost V 3 bases and J 5 bases; bases outside gene matches: 7. CDR1 and CDR2 from the germline V gene are SGHTA and FQGNSA. The CDR3 covers 15 residues. Written as DNA, the CDR3 is TGTGCCAGCAGCTTTTCTGGACTAGCGTCTGAGACCCAGTACTTC. Its translation: CASSFSGLASETQYF.

CDR3 nucleotide sequence: TGTGCCTCCCAGCTGGCGCGGGAAAACACCGGGGAGCTGTTTTTT. Protein sequence: CASQLARENTGELFF. The chain has TRBV7-2 and TRBJ2-2, with a possible D match to TRBD2 (6 bases). V gave up 11 bases and J gave up 2 bases, with 18 bases separating them. The CDR3 covers 15 residues. The germline CDR1 and CDR2 sequences are SGHTA and FQGNSA. Full variable domain (outside the CDR3, taken from reference TRBV7-2 and TRBJ2-2): GAGVSQSPSNKVTEKGKDVELRCDPISGHTALYWYRQSLGQGLEFLIYFQGNSAPDKSGLPSDRFSAERTGGSVSTLTIQRTQQEDSAVYLCASQLARENTGELFFGEGSRLTVL.

This chain links TRBV6-1 with TRBJ2-7, with D tentatively TRBD1 (5 bases). The ends were cut back, 7 bases at V and 0 bases at J, with 16 bases in the middle. There are 15 residues in the CDR3. Germline V lookup: CDR1 MNHNS, CDR2 SASEGT. The CDR3 DNA reads TGTGCCAGCACTCGACAGTTTCACAGCTCCTACGAGCAGTACTTC. Residues: CASTRQFHSSYEQYF.

The gene calls are TRBV6-1 and TRBJ1-5, with 9 bases matching TRBD1. Germline trimming cut 5 bases from V and 4 bases from J; bases unmatched to any gene: 6. Germline values: CDR1 MNHNS, CDR2 SASEGT. The CDR3 totals 15 residues. CDR3 sequence: CASSSLQGANQPQHF. DNA of the CDR3: TGTGCCAGCAGTTCGCTACAGGGGGCAAATCAGCCCCAGCATTTT.

The chain links TRBV2 to TRBJ1-5; no firm D call. The V end lost 4 bases, the J end lost 7 bases, and 14 bases lay between the germline ends. CDR1 is SNHLY, CDR2 FYNNEI, per germline. This CDR3 contains 14 residues. The DNA of the CDR3 is TGTGCCAGCAGTGGACAAGGGATCTGGCAGCCCCAGCATTTT. It yields the protein CASSGQGIWQPQHF. The variable domain in full, completed from reference TRBV2 and TRBJ1-5, reads EPEVTQTPSHQVTQMGQEVILRCVPISNHLYFYWYRQILGQKVEFLVSFYNNEISEKSEIFDDQFSVERPDGSNFTLKIRSTKLEDSAMYFCASSGQGIWQPQHFGDGTRLSIL.

This sequence joins TRBV5-6 and TRBJ1-2; 7 bases map to TRBD1. J gave up 5 bases and V 2 bases, and 3 bases lay outside the gene matches. This CDR3 has 13 amino acids. Germline CDR1 and CDR2: SGHDT and YYEEEE. CDR3 region: CASSFQGGYGYTF. For the CDR3, the DNA is TGTGCCAGCAGCTTTCAGGGGGGATATGGCTACACCTTC.

The CDR3 spells CASMASWKILNEQFF. CDR3 nucleotides: TGTGCCAGCATGGCGTCCTGGAAAATACTGAATGAGCAGTTCTTC. The rearrangement joins TRBV2 to TRBJ2-1; the D is unclear. Trimming took off 7 bases at V and 7 bases at J, with 20 bases between the two ends. CDR1 SNHLY and CDR2 FYNNEI come from the germline V gene. There are 15 residues in the CDR3.

The J gene is TRBJ1-1, the V gene TRBV6-4, with D hard to call. Germline V CDR1 and CDR2: MRHNA, SNTAGT. This CDR3 is built from 13 residues. V dropped 6 bases and J dropped 3 bases, with 11 bases sitting between them. The CDR3 DNA reads TGTGCCAGCAGAAACACAGTTTACACTGAAGCTTTCTTT. It is translated as CASRNTVYTEAFF.

This clone was observed a few times. This chain connects TRBV2 to TRBJ2-1; no definite D call. With 7 bases removed from V and 2 bases from J, the gap between germline ends came to 3 bases. This CDR3 has 11 residues. CDR1 is SNHLY and CDR2 is FYNNEI in the germline V gene. CDR3 nucleotide sequence: TGTGCCAGCACGGCCTACAATGAGCAGTTCTTC. This codes for CASTAYNEQFF.

This clone was observed a single time. The chain uses TRBV6-1 and TRBJ2-7; the D call may be TRBD1 or TRBD2 (6 bases each). Germline CDR1 is MNHNS and CDR2 is SASEGT. Trimming pared 4 bases from V and 4 bases from J, leaving 17 bases between. The CDR3 runs 15 residues. The CDR3 coding sequence is TGTGCCAGCAGTGGGTCGGGGGCATTAAGGTACGAGCAGTACTTC. Protein product: CASSGSGALRYEQYF.

This chain connects TRBV5-1 to TRBJ2-3, with unresolved D. The CDR3 length is 14 residues. CDR1 SGHRS and CDR2 YFSETQ come from the germline V gene. V was shortened by 4 bases and J by 0 bases, with 9 bases between the two germline ends. The CDR3 region is CASSPGASTDTQYF. Written as DNA, the CDR3 is TGCGCCAGCAGCCCGGGTGCTAGCACAGATACGCAGTATTTT.

This clone came up once. V usage is TRBV2 and J usage is TRBJ1-1; 7 bases map to TRBD1. V was pared by 9 bases and J by 2 bases, with 3 bases of the junction left unmatched. Germline CDR1 reads SNHLY; CDR2 reads FYNNEI. This CDR3 has 12 amino acids. The CDR3 bases are TGTGCCAGGCGGGACAGTAACACTGAAGCTTTCTTT. It yields the protein CARRDSNTEAFF.

The V call is TRBV5-1, the J call TRBJ1-2; TRBD1 is a possible D gene (5 bases). The CDR3 extends over 14 amino acids. V was clipped by 1 base and J by 4 bases, with 11 bases between them. Per the germline V gene, CDR1 is SGHRS and CDR2 is YFSETQ. The CDR3 DNA follows: TGCGCCAGCAGCTTGATACAGGAATCCTATGGCTACACCTTC. Translation gives CASSLIQESYGYTF. The whole variable domain, remainder taken from reference TRBV5-1 and TRBJ1-2, is KAGVTQTPRYLIKTRGQQVTLSCSPISGHRSVSWYQQTPGQGLQFLFEYFSETQRNKGNFPGRFSGRQFSNSRSEMNVSTLELGDSALYLCASSLIQESYGYTFGSGTRLTVV.

In nucleotides, the CDR3 is TGTGCCAGCAGCTTAAACAGCAACACTGAAGCTTTCTTT. Translation: CASSLNSNTEAFF. The chain uses TRBV7-9 and TRBJ1-1, with D unresolved. The CDR3 has 13 amino acids. The V gene lost 2 bases and the J gene lost 2 bases, with 6 bases spanning the gap. In germline, CDR1 is SEHNR, CDR2 FQNEAQ (reference sequence).

The chain combines TRBV13 with TRBJ2-5, with 12 bases matching TRBD2. Germline V gene lookup returns CDR1 PRHDT and CDR2 FYEKMQ (reference sequence). J lost 2 bases, V lost 1 base, and 2 bases had no gene match. This CDR3 region has 16 residues. The CDR3 spells CASSLVLAGGQETQYF. Written as DNA, the CDR3 is TGTGCCAGCAGCTTAGTGCTAGCGGGGGGGCAAGAGACCCAGTACTTC.

The rearrangement joins TRBV13 to TRBJ1-1; 7 positions agree with TRBD1. After removal of 4 bases from V and 4 bases from J, the junction contained 9 bases not matched to a gene. Looked up from germline, CDR1 is PRHDT and CDR2 is FYEKMQ (reference sequence). This CDR3 has 15 residues. The CDR3 DNA follows: TGTGCCAGCAGCTCCCCGCGACAGGGTCCCACTGAAGCTTTCTTT. Protein: CASSSPRQGPTEAFF.

V and J are TRBV14 and TRBJ1-6, with 7 bases aligning to TRBD1. The germline CDR1 and CDR2 sequences are SGHDN and FVKESK. This CDR3 has 17 amino acids. V lost 4 bases, J lost 7 bases, and 13 bases stayed unmatched. The DNA for the CDR3 is TGTGCCAGCAGCCCCCTGGGGGAGGGGGCGAAGAATTCACCCCTCCACTTT. Translating it yields CASSPLGEGAKNSPLHF.